One sample yielded the 14 T cell receptor beta chains listed below, sequenced in a study of graft-versus-host responses after intestinal transplantation (dated by TCRdb to the early 2020s). Libraries were made using the immunoSEQ multiplex PCR assay. Imported from immuneACCESS, the table was reduced by TCRdb to in-frame sequences with V and J called. These copies leave out some clones; in studies compared against another copy, an unresolved V gene accounts for under half, and the cause of the remainder is not known. The sample profile shows 40,000 or so clones; over 80% of them were found once. 3.5% of the sample is in the top ten clones. This material consisted of PBMCs, taken more than 950 days after transplant. The receptors were sampled from a human patient who received an intestinal transplant, so some T cells may come from the graft donor.

The genes are TRBV9 and TRBJ2-2; 10 positions agree with TRBD2. V trimming: 3 bases; J trimming: 8 bases; junction bases outside the gene matches: 16. The CDR3 spans 18 residues. Germline CDR1 SGDLS, CDR2 YYNGEE. In DNA form, the CDR3 reads TGTGCCAGCAGCGCACCTCTTAGCGGGAGGACTACACCGGGGGAGCTGTTTTTT. This gives the protein CASSAPLSGRTTPGELFF.

This clone has more than one count but fewer than ten. The CDR3 reads CASSSQSGRKTQYF. The DNA of the CDR3 is TGTGCCAGCAGTTCCCAGTCTGGTCGTAAGACCCAGTACTTC. The V and J genes are TRBV7-2 and TRBJ2-5; D gene uncertain. The CDR3 is made up of 14 amino acids. CDR1 and CDR2 from the germline V gene are SGHTA and FQGNSA. The V and J ends lost 6 bases and 6 bases respectively, with 17 bases between them. The whole variable domain, remainder taken from reference TRBV7-2 and TRBJ2-5, is GAGVSQSPSNKVTEKGKDVELRCDPISGHTALYWYRQSLGQGLEFLIYFQGNSAPDKSGLPSDRFSAERTGGSVSTLTIQRTQQEDSAVYLCASSSQSGRKTQYFGPGTRLLVL.

The chain carries TRBV7-8 and TRBJ1-1, with 9 bases lining up with TRBD1. The junction had 4 bases not matched to a gene; V was cut back by 1 base and J by 4 bases. Germline assignment: CDR1 SGHVS and CDR2 FQNEAQ. This CDR3 contains 15 residues. CDR3 protein: CASSLEATGGTEAFF. The CDR3 bases are TGTGCCAGCAGCTTAGAGGCGACAGGGGGCACTGAAGCTTTCTTT. The whole variable domain, remainder taken from reference TRBV7-8 and TRBJ1-1, is GAGVSQSPRYKVAKRGQDVALRCDPISGHVSLFWYQQALGQGPEFLTYFQNEAQLDKSGLPSDRFFAERPEGSVSTLKIQRTQQEDSAVYLCASSLEATGGTEAFFGQGTRLTVV.

This chain connects TRBV9 to TRBJ1-1; 10 positions agree with TRBD1. This CDR3 comprises 14 residues. J was trimmed by 6 bases and V by 3 bases; bases with no gene match: 5. Germline lookup yields CDR1 SGDLS and CDR2 YYNGEE. CDR3 sequence reads: CASSGRGQGAEAFF. In DNA, the CDR3 is TGTGCCAGCAGCGGTCGCGGACAGGGGGCTGAAGCTTTCTTT. Together with reference TRBV9 and TRBJ1-1, the CDR3 gives the full variable domain: DSGVTQTPKHLITATGQRVTLRCSPRSGDLSVYWYQQSLDQGLQFLIQYYNGEERAKGNILERFSAQQFPDLHSELNLSSLELGDSALYFCASSGRGQGAEAFFGQGTRLTVV.

This clone was seen only once. The chain combines TRBV28 with TRBJ2-7; D uncertain. V was cut by 4 bases and J by 1 base, with 11 bases left in between. This CDR3 comprises 14 residues. Germline V gives CDR1 MDHEN, CDR2 SYDVKM. This chain's CDR3 is CASSSPDTSYEQYF. The CDR3 region has the DNA TGTGCCAGCAGTTCCCCGGATACTTCCTACGAGCAGTACTTC.

V gene TRBV19 combines with J gene TRBJ2-3; D possibly corresponds to TRBD2 (5 bases). The CDR3 sequence is 15 residues long. Trimming pared 0 bases from V and 6 bases from J, leaving 13 bases between. In germline, CDR1 is LNHDA, CDR2 SQIVND (reference sequence). CDR3 region: CASSIDRVGSDTQYF. The CDR3 DNA is TGTGCCAGTAGTATAGACCGGGTTGGGAGTGATACGCAGTATTTT.

The chain combines TRBV7-6 with TRBJ1-1; D unresolved. This CDR3 has 13 amino acids. Germline CDR1 is SGHVS and CDR2 is FNYEAQ. The V end was cut by 5 bases, the J end by 5 bases, with 12 bases between. The CDR3: CASSPNIGTEAFF. CDR3 coding DNA: TGTGCCAGCAGCCCCAACATTGGGACTGAAGCTTTCTTT.

The rearrangement links TRBV21-1 to TRBJ2-7; the table's D call, TRBD2, was not checked against the DNA. TRBV21-1 constitutes a pseudogene. The CDR3 is 14 residues long. CDR3 sequence reads: CASSNSYSGYEQYF. CDR3 sequence (DNA): TGTGCCAGCAGCAATAGCTATTCGGGCTACGAGCAGTACTTC.

The chain links TRBV19 to TRBJ2-7; D call uncertain. The CDR3 has 13 amino acids. V gave up 3 bases and J gave up 2 bases, with 8 bases separating them. The germline CDR1 and CDR2 sequences are LNHDA and SQIVND (reference sequence). The CDR3, as DNA: TGTGCCAGTAGTATGGCCCCAGCCTACGAGCAGTACTTC. It encodes CASSMAPAYEQYF.

The chain employs TRBV6-4 and TRBJ2-3; D is undetermined. This CDR3 is 13 amino acids long. V gave up 0 bases and J gave up 3 bases, with 4 bases separating them. Germline CDR1 MRHNA, CDR2 SNTAGT. The CDR3 here is CASSDSETDTQYF. Written as DNA, the CDR3 is TGTGCCAGCAGTGACTCGGAGACAGATACGCAGTATTTT.

The rearrangement joins TRBV27 to TRBJ1-5, with unresolved D. The V and J ends lost 8 bases and 6 bases respectively, with 11 bases between them. The CDR3 totals 12 residues. Germline V CDR1 and CDR2: MNHEY, SMNVEV (reference sequence). CDR3 nucleotides: TGTGCCAGCGGAGGGATATCTCAGCCCCAGCATTTT. Translated: CASGGISQPQHF.

V is TRBV5-4 and J is TRBJ1-1; no clear D gene. Trimming took 0 bases from V and 1 from J, leaving 13 bases between them. The length of the CDR3 is 16 residues. CDR1 and CDR2 (germline): SGHNT, YYREEE (reference sequence). The CDR3 DNA reads TGTGCCAGCAGCTTGGCGGGAATAACGGGGAACACTGAAGCTTTCTTT. Amino acid sequence: CASSLAGITGNTEAFF.

V gene TRBV7-3 combines with J gene TRBJ1-1; possibly TRBD1 for D (5 bases). Germline V lookup: CDR1 SGHTA, CDR2 FQGTGA. Between the trimmed V and J ends, which lost 4 bases and 2 bases, there was a span of 11 bases. CDR3 length: 14 residues. The CDR3 loop reads CASSSQGLNTEAFF. CDR3 nucleotides: TGTGCCAGCAGCTCCCAGGGACTTAACACTGAAGCTTTCTTT. Drawing the rest from reference TRBV7-3 and TRBJ1-1, the complete variable domain is GAGVSQTPSNKVTEKGKYVELRCDPISGHTALYWYRQSLGQGPEFLIYFQGTGAADDSGLPNDRFFAVRPEGSVSTLKIQRTERGDSAVYLCASSSQGLNTEAFFGQGTRLTVV.

The CDR3 nucleotides read TGCGCCAGCAGCTTACGGACAGGGGGCACCGGGGAGCTGTTTTTT. Its protein product is CASSLRTGGTGELFF. The chain combines TRBV5-1 with TRBJ2-2, with 10 bases matching TRBD1. The junction had 2 bases not matched to a gene; V was cut back by 2 bases and J by 4 bases. CDR1 is SGHRS, CDR2 YFSETQ, per germline. The CDR3 contains 15 residues. The full variable domain, in which reference TRBV5-1 and TRBJ2-2 provide the parts outside the CDR3, is KAGVTQTPRYLIKTRGQQVTLSCSPISGHRSVSWYQQTPGQGLQFLFEYFSETQRNKGNFPGRFSGRQFSNSRSEMNVSTLELGDSALYLCASSLRTGGTGELFFGEGSRLTVL.